This TCR beta chain was sequenced for a study of cytomegalovirus exposure and HLA in healthy donors. Findings of the study overall: Diagnosis of cytomegalovirus status made by the classifier reportedly showed high specificity and sensitivity. There were several of the most significant clusters that appeared linked to common viral pathogens in a later analysis. A prior analysis recorded that most TCR beta V segments were productive about 87% or about 30% of the time.

PCR was performed using 60 Vbeta and 13 Jbeta primers. This table comes from immunoSEQ multiplex PCR, and its TCRdb copy is limited to in-frame clones, with some not included. In the table there are 100,000 to 150,000 clones, approximately 78% of which are singletons. No CMV serostatus entry exists for this donor. The germline gives CDR1 SGHVS, CDR2 FNYEAQ. This CDR3 contains 13 residues. V was trimmed by 1 base and J by 4 bases, leaving 6 bases between them. The count of this clone is one. Antigen specificity is unknown. V is TRBV7-6 and J is TRBJ2-3; D unclear. The sequence was obtained from a human donor in good health. The sequencing input was PBMCs. The CDR3 DNA follows: TGTGCCAGCAGCTTAGATCTCCCAGATACGCAGTATTTT. It specifies CASSLDLPDTQYF.